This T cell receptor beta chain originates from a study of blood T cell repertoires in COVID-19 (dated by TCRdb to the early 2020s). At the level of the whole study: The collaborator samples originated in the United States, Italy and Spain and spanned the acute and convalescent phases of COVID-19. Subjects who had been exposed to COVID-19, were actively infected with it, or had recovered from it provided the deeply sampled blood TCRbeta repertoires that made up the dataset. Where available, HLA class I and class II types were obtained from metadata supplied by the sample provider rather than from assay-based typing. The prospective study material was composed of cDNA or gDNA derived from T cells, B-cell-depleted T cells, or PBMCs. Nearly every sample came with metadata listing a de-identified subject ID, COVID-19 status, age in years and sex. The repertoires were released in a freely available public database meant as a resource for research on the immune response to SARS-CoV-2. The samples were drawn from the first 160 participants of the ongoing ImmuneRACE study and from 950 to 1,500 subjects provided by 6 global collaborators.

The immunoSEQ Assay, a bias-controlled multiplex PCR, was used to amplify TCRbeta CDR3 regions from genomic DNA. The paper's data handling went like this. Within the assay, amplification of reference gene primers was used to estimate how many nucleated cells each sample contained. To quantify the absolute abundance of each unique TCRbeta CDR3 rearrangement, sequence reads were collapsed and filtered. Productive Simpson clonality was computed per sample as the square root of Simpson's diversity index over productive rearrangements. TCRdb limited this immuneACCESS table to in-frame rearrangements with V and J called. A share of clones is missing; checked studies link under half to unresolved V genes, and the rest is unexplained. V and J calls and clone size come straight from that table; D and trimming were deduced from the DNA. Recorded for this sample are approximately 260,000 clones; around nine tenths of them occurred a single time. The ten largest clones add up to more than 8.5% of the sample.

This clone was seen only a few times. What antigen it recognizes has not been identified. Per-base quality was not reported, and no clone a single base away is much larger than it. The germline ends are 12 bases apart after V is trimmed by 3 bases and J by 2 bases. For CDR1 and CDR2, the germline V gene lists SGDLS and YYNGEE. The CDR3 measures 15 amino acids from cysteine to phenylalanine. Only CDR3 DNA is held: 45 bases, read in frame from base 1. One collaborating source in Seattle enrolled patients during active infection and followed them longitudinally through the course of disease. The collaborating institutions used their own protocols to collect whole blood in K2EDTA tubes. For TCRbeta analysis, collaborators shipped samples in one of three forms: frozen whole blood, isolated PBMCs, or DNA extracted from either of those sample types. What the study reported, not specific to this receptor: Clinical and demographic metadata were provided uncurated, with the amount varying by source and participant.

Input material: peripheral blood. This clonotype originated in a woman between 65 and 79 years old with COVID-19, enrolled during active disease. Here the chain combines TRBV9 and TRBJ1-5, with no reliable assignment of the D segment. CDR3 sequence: CASSEPGGGNQPQHF. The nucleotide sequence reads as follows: TGTGCCAGCAGCGAGCCGGGAGGAGGCAATCAGCCCCAGCATTTT. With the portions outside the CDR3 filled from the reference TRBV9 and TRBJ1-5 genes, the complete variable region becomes DSGVTQTPKHLITATGQRVTLRCSPRSGDLSVYWYQQSLDQGLQFLIQYYNGEERAKGNILERFSAQQFPDLHSELNLSSLELGDSALYFCASSEPGGGNQPQHFGDGTRLSIL.